Below are 11 T cell receptor beta chains sequenced from a single sample in a study of T-cell reconstitution after alpha-beta-depleted transplantation in children. A TCRbeta library incorporating unique molecular identifiers was prepared. TCRdb recomputed calls from the PCR reads with MiXCR, one row per CDR3 protein. Counted here are about 610,000 distinct CDR3 sequences, over 9.5% occurring once; the ten biggest clones make up about 4.3%. The material was PBMCs from the stem cell graft donor, obtained from the stem cell graft. These receptors were obtained from a human donor who donated a stem cell graft to a child with acute myeloid leukemia.

A few counts support this clonotype. The V and J genes are TRBV28 and TRBJ2-1; D is unclear. This CDR3 comprises 16 residues. Germline CDR1 and CDR2: MDHEN and SYDVKM. Trimming removed 10 bases from V and 0 bases from J, with 19 bases in between. The CDR3: CAICRWIRSSYNEQFF. The CDR3 nucleotides read TGTGCCATATGCCGTTGGATCAGAAGCTCCTACAATGAGCAGTTCTTC.

This clonotype was observed a handful of times. The chain carries TRBV20-1 and TRBJ2-5; 10 nucleotides align to TRBD2. The germline gives CDR1 DFQATT, CDR2 SNEGSKA (reference sequence). V shed 7 bases and J 3 bases; nucleotides not matched to a gene: 17. The CDR3 consists of 17 residues. CDR3 coding DNA: TGCAGTGTCACCCAAGAAAGGGCTAGCGGGAGAAAAGAGACCCAGTACTTC. Translating it yields CSVTQERASGRKETQYF.

The sample holds a few counts of this clonotype. The gene calls are TRBV29-1 and TRBJ1-1, with D unclear. Germline-derived CDR1 and CDR2 are SQVTM and ANQGSEA. The CDR3 totals 12 residues. V was clipped by 2 bases and J by 7 bases, with 11 bases between them. In DNA form, the CDR3 reads TGCAGCGTTGAACTGACGGGCCTTGAAGCTTTCTTT. The encoded protein is CSVELTGLEAFF.

In its sample, this clonotype was seen a few times. This chain joins TRBV27 and TRBJ1-1; maybe TRBD1 (5 bases). Trimming took 6 bases from V and 1 from J, leaving 12 bases between them. From germline, CDR1 is MNHEY and CDR2 SMNVEV (reference sequence). CDR3 length: 14 amino acids. The CDR3 protein is CASSSGPRNTEAFF. As DNA, the CDR3 is TGTGCCAGCAGCTCGGGACCTAGGAACACTGAAGCTTTCTTT.

This clonotype was seen ten or more times. The chain recombines TRBV12-3 or TRBV12-4 with TRBJ1-1; no clear D. This CDR3 contains 15 residues. Trimming took 5 bases from V and 0 from J, leaving 13 bases between them. The CDR3 protein is CASSPKVELNTEAFF. CDR3 in DNA: TGTGCCAGCAGTCCCAAGGTTGAGTTGAACACTGAAGCTTTCTTT.

This chain joins TRBV25-1 and TRBJ1-1; D perhaps matches TRBD1 (5 bases). CDR3 length: 15 residues. The V end was cut by 6 bases, the J end by 0 bases, with 14 bases between. CDR1 is MGHDK, CDR2 SYGVNS, per germline. CDR3 sequence: CASSRPRGMNTEAFF. The CDR3 DNA follows: TGTGCCAGCAGCCGACCGAGGGGAATGAACACTGAAGCTTTCTTT.

This clonotype appeared a few times. This chain links TRBV6-2 or TRBV6-3 with TRBJ2-1; 11 bases align to TRBD2. The germline gives CDR1 MNHEY, CDR2 SVGEGT. The CDR3 is 15 amino acids. With 6 bases clipped from V and 3 bases from J, the junction kept 4 bases outside the gene matches. The CDR3 loop reads CASSRLAGLYNEQFF. In nucleotides, the CDR3 is TGTGCCAGCAGCCGACTAGCGGGACTCTACAATGAGCAGTTCTTC.

This clonotype was observed a few times. The chain recombines TRBV29-1 with TRBJ2-7, with 11 bases lining up with TRBD1. V lost 2 bases to trimming and J lost 6 bases; unmatched junction nucleotides: 3. Germline-derived CDR1 and CDR2 are SQVTM and ANQGSEA. CDR3 length equals 13 residues. CDR3 in amino acids: CSVERDRGSEQYF. DNA for the CDR3: TGCAGCGTTGAACGGGACAGGGGGTCCGAGCAGTACTTC.

The genes are TRBV6-6 and TRBJ2-7, with D unresolved. There are 11 residues in the CDR3. Deletions cut 6 bases from V and 6 bases from J, with 9 bases between. The V gene's germline CDR1 is MNHNY and CDR2 SVGAGI (reference sequence). The CDR3 sequence is CASRQISEQYF. The CDR3 DNA reads as TGTGCCAGCAGACAGATCAGCGAGCAGTACTTC.

This rearrangement joins TRBV29-1 to TRBJ2-3; D may be TRBD1 (6 bases). The CDR3 contains 13 residues. Between the trimmed V and J ends, which lost 8 bases and 8 bases, there was a span of 20 bases. Germline V lookup: CDR1 SQVTM, CDR2 ANQGSEA. The CDR3 is CSLRDTGTVTQYF. The CDR3 region has the DNA TGCAGCCTGAGGGACACGGGAACTGTTACGCAGTATTTT.

This chain links TRBV6-2 or TRBV6-3 with TRBJ2-3; TRBD1 aligns across 9 bases. Germline V gene lookup returns CDR1 MNHEY and CDR2 SVGEGT. V dropped 8 bases and J dropped 6; count of bases not matched to a gene: 21. The CDR3 contains 18 residues. The CDR3 spells CASDTGGSSGPIRDTQYF. CDR3 DNA sequence: TGTGCCAGCGACACAGGGGGCAGTTCGGGTCCCATCAGGGATACGCAGTATTTT.